This T cell receptor beta chain was obtained from a study of shared clonotypes between healthy human individuals. Original processing methods: Junction-only immunoSEQ data arrived without quality scores, meaning filtering differed. Sequenced by immunoSEQ multiplex PCR; TCRdb stores in-frame clones only, minus some. Clone size and V and J calls were adopted from that table, with D and trimming inferred from the DNA. There are around 2,000,000 clones in the sample; approximately 94% occur only once, and 1% to 1.5% lies in the top ten. Naive CD8 cells, CD45RO-negative and positively selected for CCR7, excluded terminally differentiated effector memory CD45RA+ cells. The study enrolled healthy HIV-negative adults without recent acute infections or vaccinations as donors. Worth noting for this clone: Its antigen is not identified.

Study conclusions and caveats: Though the depth was large, rarefaction showed that sorted-subset sequencing was incomplete.

Specimen: naive CD8+ T cells sorted from blood. This receptor was obtained from a man between 18 and 29 years old in good health.

CDR3 bases: TGTGCCTGGAGTCCGACAGCCGGGAACACTGAAGCTTTCTTT. Amino acids: CAWSPTAGNTEAFF. The rearrangement links TRBV30 to TRBJ1-1; a possible D gene is TRBD1 (5 bases). The CDR3 is 14 amino acids. From germline, CDR1 is GTSNPN and CDR2 SVGIG (reference sequence). Trimming pared 2 bases from V and 1 base from J, leaving 11 bases between.